Many counts were recorded for the clone carrying this T cell receptor beta chain. Its specificity is unknown. Chemo-refractory metastatic non-small-cell lung cancer patients were treated with focal radiation plus CTLA-4 blockade with ipilimumab. Germline CDR1 is MNHNY and CDR2 is SVGAGI (reference sequence). V was pared by 6 bases and J by 8 bases, with 16 bases between. This CDR3 spans 14 amino acids. This table comes from immunoSEQ multiplex PCR, and its TCRdb copy is limited to in-frame clones, with some not included. The sample carries around 45,000 clones, roughly two thirds recorded once. The data originate from a study of radiotherapy plus CTLA-4 blockade in lung cancer. Overall study results and limits: After radiotherapy and ipilimumab, tumor-derived clones expanded in peripheral blood.

The sequence came from a human donor with non-small cell lung cancer who had a partial response to radiotherapy plus ipilimumab. The chain is built from TRBV6-6 and TRBJ1-4, with D tentatively TRBD1 (6 bases). Sequences were derived from peripheral blood, sampled from a patient treated with radiotherapy plus ipilimumab. The chain's CDR3 is CASRTGGVLEKLFF. CDR3 in DNA: TGTGCCAGCAGGACAGGTGGGGTCCTGGAAAAACTGTTTTTT.